The entry that follows covers one T cell receptor beta chain sequence. Original methodology: Quantification of nucleated cells was approximated via reference gene primer amplification. The data were produced by immunoSEQ multiplex PCR, yet TCRdb's version contains in-frame clones alone and is incomplete. V and J calls and clone size are those listed in that table; D and trimming were worked out from the DNA. The sample consists of around 170,000 clones, approximately 90% of them appearing once. CDR1 and CDR2 from the germline V gene are MDHEN and SYDVKM. This CDR3 contains 13 residues. Trimming removed 1 base from V and 8 bases from J, with 11 bases in between. The sample originates from a study of blood T cell repertoires in COVID-19. Looking at the study overall: Acute and convalescent COVID-19 samples came from the United States, Italy and Spain. The cDNA or gDNA used as material had been derived from T cells, B-cell-depleted T cells, or PBMCs.

The chain couples TRBV28 to TRBJ1-2, with a weak D call TRBD1 (5 bases). What was sequenced was peripheral blood. This receptor was identified in a middle-aged man with acute or convalescent COVID-19. The CDR3 spells CASSLLRGGGYTF. The CDR3 DNA sequence: TGTGCCAGCAGTTTATTAAGGGGAGGGGGCTACACCTTC.